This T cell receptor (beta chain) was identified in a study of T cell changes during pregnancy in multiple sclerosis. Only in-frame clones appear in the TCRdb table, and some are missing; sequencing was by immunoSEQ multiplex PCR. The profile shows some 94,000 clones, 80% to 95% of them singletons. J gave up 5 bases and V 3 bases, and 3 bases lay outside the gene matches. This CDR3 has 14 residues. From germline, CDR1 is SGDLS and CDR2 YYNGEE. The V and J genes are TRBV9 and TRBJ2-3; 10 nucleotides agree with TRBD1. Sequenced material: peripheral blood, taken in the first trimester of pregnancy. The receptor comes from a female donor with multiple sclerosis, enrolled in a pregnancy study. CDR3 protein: CASSADRGQDTQYF. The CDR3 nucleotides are TGTGCCAGCAGCGCCGACAGGGGGCAAGATACGCAGTATTTT.